This T cell receptor (beta chain) was captured by sequencing in a study of graft-versus-host responses after intestinal transplantation. Study-wide points: Investigators detected GvH clones in recipient marrow, with some emerging earlier in ileum or blood.

TCRdb's copy holds only in-frame clones and misses some; the assay was immunoSEQ multiplex PCR. Among fewer than 110,000 clones listed, roughly 87% were seen once. The sample holds one count of this clone. Its antigen is undetermined. Germline V lookup: CDR1 DFQATT, CDR2 SNEGSKA (reference sequence). The CDR3 covers 11 residues. V gave up 6 bases and J gave up 4 bases, with 7 bases separating them. Sequencing used unstimulated CD4+ T cells sorted from spleen or lymph node cells, obtained before transplant. The source of this sequence is a human donor who was the organ donor for an intestinal transplant. This rearrangement joins TRBV20-1 to TRBJ1-3; unclear D gene. The CDR3 loop reads CSAPGGNTIYF. DNA for the CDR3: TGCAGTGCCCCGGGGGGAAACACCATATATTTT.